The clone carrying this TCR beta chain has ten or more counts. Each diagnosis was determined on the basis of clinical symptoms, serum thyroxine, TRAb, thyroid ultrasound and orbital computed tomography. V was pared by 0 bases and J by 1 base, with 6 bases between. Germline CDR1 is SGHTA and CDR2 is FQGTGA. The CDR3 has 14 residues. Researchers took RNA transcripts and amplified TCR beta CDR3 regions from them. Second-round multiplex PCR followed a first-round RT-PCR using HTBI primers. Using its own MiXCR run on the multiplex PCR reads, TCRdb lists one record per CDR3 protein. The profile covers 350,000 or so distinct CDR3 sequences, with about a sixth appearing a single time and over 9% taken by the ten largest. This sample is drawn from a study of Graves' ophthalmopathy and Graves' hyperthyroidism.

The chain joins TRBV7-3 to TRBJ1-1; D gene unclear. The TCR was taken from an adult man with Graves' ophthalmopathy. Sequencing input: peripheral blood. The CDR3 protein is CASSLTATNTEAFF. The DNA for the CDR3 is TGTGCCAGCAGCTTAACGGCAACGAACACTGAAGCTTTCTTT.